This paragraph covers one TCR beta chain sequence. The target antigen is unknown. Sequencing used immunoSEQ multiplex PCR; TCRdb keeps in-frame clones, though not all of them. In the table there are 130,000 to 150,000 clones, more than 85% of which are singletons. Germline assignment: CDR1 SGHVS and CDR2 FNYEAQ. V was trimmed by 2 bases and J by 10 bases, leaving 12 bases between them. This CDR3 region has 14 residues. This record comes from a study of T cell responses to AZD1222 COVID-19 vaccine. On the study more broadly: Second-dose schedules of about 4 or about 12 weeks were combined.

General observations from the study: White British ancestry dominated among donors, who included more females, and clonal diversity was possibly underestimated. Dominant at 160-218 and 743-854, vaccine-associated CD4 TCRs also spanned spike.

The specimen comprised peripheral blood, sampled on day 0 of AZD1222 vaccination. The receptor comes from an adult in good health. The chain recombines TRBV7-6 with TRBJ1-6; D unresolved. The CDR3 protein is CASSLREDGSPLHF. The DNA of the CDR3 is TGTGCCAGCAGCTTAAGAGAGGACGGCTCACCCCTCCACTTT. Looking up the rest from reference TRBV7-6 and TRBJ1-6 gives the full variable domain: GAGVSQSPRYKVTKRGQDVALRCDPISGHVSLYWYRQALGQGPEFLTYFNYEAQQDKSGLPNDRFSAERPEGSISTLTIQRTEQRDSAMYRCASSLREDGSPLHFGNGTRLTVT.